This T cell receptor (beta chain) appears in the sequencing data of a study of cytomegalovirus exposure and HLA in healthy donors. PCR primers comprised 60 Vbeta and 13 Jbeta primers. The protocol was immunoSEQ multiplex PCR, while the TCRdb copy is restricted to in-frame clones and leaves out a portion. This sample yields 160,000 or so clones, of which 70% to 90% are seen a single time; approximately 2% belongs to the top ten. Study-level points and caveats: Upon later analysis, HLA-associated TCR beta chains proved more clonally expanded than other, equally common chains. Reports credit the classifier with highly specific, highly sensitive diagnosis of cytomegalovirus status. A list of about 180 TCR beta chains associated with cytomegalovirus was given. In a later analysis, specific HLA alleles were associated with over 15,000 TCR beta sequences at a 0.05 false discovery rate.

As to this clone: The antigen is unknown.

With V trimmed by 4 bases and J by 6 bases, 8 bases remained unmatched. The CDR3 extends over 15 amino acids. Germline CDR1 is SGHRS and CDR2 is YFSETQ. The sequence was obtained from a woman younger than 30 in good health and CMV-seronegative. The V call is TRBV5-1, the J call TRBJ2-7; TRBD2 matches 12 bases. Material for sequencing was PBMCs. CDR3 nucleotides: TGCGCCAGCAGCCTCCGGACTAGCGGGGCTCTCGAGCAGTACTTC. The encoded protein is CASSLRTSGALEQYF.